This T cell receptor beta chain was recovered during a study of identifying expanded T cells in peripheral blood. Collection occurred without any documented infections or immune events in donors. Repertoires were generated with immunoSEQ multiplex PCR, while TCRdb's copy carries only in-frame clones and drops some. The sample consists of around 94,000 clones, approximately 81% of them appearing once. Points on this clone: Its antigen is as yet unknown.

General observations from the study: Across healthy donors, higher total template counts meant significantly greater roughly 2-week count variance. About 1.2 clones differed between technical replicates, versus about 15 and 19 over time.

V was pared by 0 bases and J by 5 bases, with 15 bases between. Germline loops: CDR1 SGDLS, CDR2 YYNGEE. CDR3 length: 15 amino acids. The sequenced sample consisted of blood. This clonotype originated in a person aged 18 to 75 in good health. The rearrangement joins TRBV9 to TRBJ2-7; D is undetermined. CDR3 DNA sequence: TGTGCCAGCAGCGTAGATGTCCTCCCCAGTGACGAGCAGTACTTC. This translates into CASSVDVLPSDEQYF.